Following are 7 T cell receptor beta chains from one sample sequenced in a study of early T cells in non-severe SARS-CoV-2 infection. MiXCR, applied by TCRdb to the 5' RACE reads, yields one record per CDR3 protein. The sample shows roughly 80,000 distinct CDR3 sequences, around 15% of them seen only once. What was sequenced was whole blood. The receptors come from an adult who was a healthcare worker with PCR-confirmed SARS-CoV-2 infection or an uninfected control (not recorded which).

This clonotype has a handful of counts. V usage is TRBV12-3 or TRBV12-4 and J usage is TRBJ1-1, with a possible D match to TRBD1 (6 bases). The CDR3 consists of 17 residues. V shed 1 base and J shed 6 bases, with 21 bases lying between them. The CDR3, as DNA: TGTGCCAGCAGTTTAGAAGGGGCCCTGAGGGGGAAGGCTGAAGCTTTCTTT. Amino acid sequence: CASSLEGALRGKAEAFF.

V usage is TRBV7-6 and J usage is TRBJ2-1, with 7 nucleotides matching TRBD2. With 4 bases clipped from V and 9 bases from J, the junction kept 9 bases outside the gene matches. The CDR3 is made up of 14 amino acids. Germline CDR1 SGHVS, CDR2 FNYEAQ. CDR3 nucleotide sequence: TGTGCCAGCAGCTCCGGACTAGAACAGACTGAGCAGTTCTTC. This codes for CASSSGLEQTEQFF. Full variable domain (missing parts from reference TRBV7-6 and TRBJ2-1): GAGVSQSPRYKVTKRGQDVALRCDPISGHVSLYWYRQALGQGPEFLTYFNYEAQQDKSGLPNDRFSAERPEGSISTLTIQRTEQRDSAMYRCASSSGLEQTEQFFGPGTRLTVL.

The V call is TRBV10-3, the J call TRBJ1-5, with a tentative D call TRBD1 (6 bases). Looked up from germline, CDR1 is ENHRY and CDR2 is SYGVKD. V was shortened by 0 bases and J by 6 bases, with 9 bases between the two germline ends. The CDR3 has 14 amino acids. The CDR3 is CAISESLGGQPQHF. As DNA, the CDR3 is TGTGCCATCAGTGAGTCGTTAGGGGGTCAGCCCCAGCATTTT.

V and J are TRBV7-2 and TRBJ2-7, with 13 bases identical to TRBD2. Losses at the gene ends were 3 bases for V and 2 bases for J; bases not matched to a gene: 7. Germline V gene data show CDR1 as SGHTA and CDR2 as FQGNSA. The CDR3 loop spans 17 amino acids. The CDR3 spells CASSFLGTSGVTYEQYF. The CDR3 DNA reads TGTGCCAGCAGCTTTCTCGGGACTAGCGGGGTAACCTACGAGCAGTACTTC.

The rearrangement links TRBV29-1 to TRBJ2-7, with D possibly matching TRBD2 (6 bases). V lost 7 bases to trimming and J lost 3 bases, with 10 bases between them. Germline CDR1 is SQVTM and CDR2 is ANQGSEA. CDR3 length: 11 amino acids. CDR3 nucleotide sequence: TGCAGCGCCGAGGAGGGCTACGAGCAGTACTTC. This codes for CSAEEGYEQYF.

Turning to this clonotype: One end of the junction varies from germline; a read error may be responsible. The chain combines TRBV10-1 with TRBJ2-7; the D gene is possibly TRBD1 (6 bases). This CDR3 contains 15 residues. Germline CDR1 is WNHNN and CDR2 is SYGVQD (reference sequence). CDR3 nucleotides: TGCGCCAGCAATGAGTCGTGGGGGCTCTCCTGCGAGCAGTACTTC. It codes for CASNESWGLSCEQYF.

The chain uses TRBV5-1 and TRBJ2-5; unclear D gene. The CDR3 is 12 residues long. The V and J ends lost 0 bases and 5 bases respectively, with 5 bases between them. Germline lookup yields CDR1 SGHRS and CDR2 YFSETQ. CDR3 in DNA: TGCGCCAGCAGCTTGGGTGCGGAGACCCAGTACTTC. Amino acid sequence: CASSLGAETQYF.